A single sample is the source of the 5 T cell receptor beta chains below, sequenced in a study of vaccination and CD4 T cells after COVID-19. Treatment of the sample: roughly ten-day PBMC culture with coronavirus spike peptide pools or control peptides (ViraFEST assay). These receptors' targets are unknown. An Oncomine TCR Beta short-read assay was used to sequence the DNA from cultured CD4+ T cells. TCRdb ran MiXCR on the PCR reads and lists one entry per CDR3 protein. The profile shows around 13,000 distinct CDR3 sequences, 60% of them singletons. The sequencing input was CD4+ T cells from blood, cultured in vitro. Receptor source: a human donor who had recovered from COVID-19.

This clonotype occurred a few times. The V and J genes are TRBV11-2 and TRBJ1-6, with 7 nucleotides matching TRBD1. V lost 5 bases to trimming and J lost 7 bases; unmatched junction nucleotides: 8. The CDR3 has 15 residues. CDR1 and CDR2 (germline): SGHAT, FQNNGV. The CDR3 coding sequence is TGTGCCAGCAGCCCCAGACAGGGAGGGAATTCACCCCTCCACTTT. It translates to CASSPRQGGNSPLHF.

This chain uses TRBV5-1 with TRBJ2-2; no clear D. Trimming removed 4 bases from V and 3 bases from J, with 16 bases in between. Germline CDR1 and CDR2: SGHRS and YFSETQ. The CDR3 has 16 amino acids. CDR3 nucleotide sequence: TGCGCCAGCAGCCCGCAAGTTGGAGTTGACACCGGGGAGCTGTTTTTT. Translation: CASSPQVGVDTGELFF.

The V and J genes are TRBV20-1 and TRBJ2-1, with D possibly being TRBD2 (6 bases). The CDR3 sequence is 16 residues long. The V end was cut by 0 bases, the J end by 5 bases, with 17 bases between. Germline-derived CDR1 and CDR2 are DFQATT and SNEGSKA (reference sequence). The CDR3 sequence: CSARDWRDSSDNEQFF. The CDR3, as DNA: TGCAGTGCTAGAGACTGGCGGGACTCCTCAGACAATGAGCAGTTCTTC.

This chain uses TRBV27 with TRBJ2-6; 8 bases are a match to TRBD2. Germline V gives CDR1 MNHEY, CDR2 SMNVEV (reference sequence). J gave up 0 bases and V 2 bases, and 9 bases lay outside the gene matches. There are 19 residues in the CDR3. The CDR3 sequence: CASSLRGGGWNSGANVLTF. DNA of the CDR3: TGTGCCAGCAGTTTACGGGGGGGAGGGTGGAACTCTGGGGCCAACGTCCTGACTTTC.

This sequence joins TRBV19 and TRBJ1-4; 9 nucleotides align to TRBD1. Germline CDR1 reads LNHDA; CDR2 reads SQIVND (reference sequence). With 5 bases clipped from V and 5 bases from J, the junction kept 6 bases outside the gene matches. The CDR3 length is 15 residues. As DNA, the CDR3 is TGTGCCAGTAGTTACTCGACAGGGGGGAATGAAAAACTGTTTTTT. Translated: CASSYSTGGNEKLFF.